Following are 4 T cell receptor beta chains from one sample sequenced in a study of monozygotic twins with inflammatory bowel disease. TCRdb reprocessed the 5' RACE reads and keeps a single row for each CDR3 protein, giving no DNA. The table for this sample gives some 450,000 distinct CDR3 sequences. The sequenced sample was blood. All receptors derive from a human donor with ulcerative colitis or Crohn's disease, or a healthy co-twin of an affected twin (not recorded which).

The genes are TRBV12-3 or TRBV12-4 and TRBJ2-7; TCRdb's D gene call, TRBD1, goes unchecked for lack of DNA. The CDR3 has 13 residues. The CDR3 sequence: CASTGGSIYEQYF.

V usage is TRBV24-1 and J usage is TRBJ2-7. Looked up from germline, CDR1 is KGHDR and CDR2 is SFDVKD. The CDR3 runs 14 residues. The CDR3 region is CATSDSGVSYEQYF.

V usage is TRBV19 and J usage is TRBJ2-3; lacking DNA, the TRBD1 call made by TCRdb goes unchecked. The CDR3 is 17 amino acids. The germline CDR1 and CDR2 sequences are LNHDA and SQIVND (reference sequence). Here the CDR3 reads CASKPPPETHRTDTQYF.

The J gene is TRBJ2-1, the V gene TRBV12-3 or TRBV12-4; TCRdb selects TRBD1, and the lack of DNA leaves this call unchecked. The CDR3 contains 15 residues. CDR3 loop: CASSPDSLVYNEQFF.